Shown below are 8 T cell receptor beta chains from a single sample sequenced in a study of blood T cell repertoires in COVID-19. Produced via immunoSEQ multiplex PCR; TCRdb's table is partial and in-frame only. The table lists about 160,000 clones, approximately 80% of them singletons. Sequencing was done on a sample of peripheral blood. The receptor source for this set is a woman older than 75 with acute or convalescent COVID-19.

In its sample, this clone was seen a few times. The chain combines TRBV27 with TRBJ2-1; 12 bases align to TRBD2. CDR1 and CDR2 from the germline V gene are MNHEY and SMNVEV (reference sequence). After removal of 5 bases from V and 1 base from J, the junction contained 9 bases not matched to a gene. CDR3 length: 18 residues. As DNA, the CDR3 is TGTGCCAGCAGTCGACTAGCGGGAGTTATAGGTTCCTACAATGAGCAGTTCTTC. It translates to CASSRLAGVIGSYNEQFF.

The chain couples TRBV4-1 to TRBJ1-2; D not certain. Trimming cost V 0 bases and J 5 bases, with 16 bases left between them. Germline loops: CDR1 MGHRA, CDR2 YSYEKL. The length of the CDR3 is 16 residues. CDR3 sequence: CASSQDQLDYSYGYTF. In nucleotides, the CDR3 is TGCGCCAGCAGCCAAGATCAATTAGATTATAGTTATGGCTACACCTTC.

The rearrangement uses TRBV7-6 and TRBJ1-1; 7 bases align to TRBD1. J lost 4 bases, V lost 4 bases, and 6 bases had no gene match. This CDR3 has 14 amino acids. Per the germline V gene, CDR1 is SGHVS and CDR2 is FNYEAQ. CDR3 loop: CASSSSTGLTEAFF. CDR3 DNA: TGTGCCAGCAGCTCGTCGACAGGGCTCACTGAAGCTTTCTTT. Using reference TRBV7-6 and TRBJ1-1 for the parts outside the CDR3, the full variable domain is GAGVSQSPRYKVTKRGQDVALRCDPISGHVSLYWYRQALGQGPEFLTYFNYEAQQDKSGLPNDRFSAERPEGSISTLTIQRTEQRDSAMYRCASSSSTGLTEAFFGQGTRLTVV.

The chain has TRBV18 and TRBJ2-2; 8 nucleotides line up with TRBD2. J lost 3 bases, V lost 9 bases, and 9 bases had no gene match. The CDR3 totals 15 residues. Germline CDR1 reads KGHSH; CDR2 reads LQKENI. This CDR3 reads CARRLRRGDTGELFF. The DNA of the CDR3 is TGTGCCAGGCGCTTAAGGCGGGGGGACACCGGGGAGCTGTTTTTT.

The chain is built from TRBV7-9 and TRBJ2-7; 9 bases fit TRBD2. The junction had 17 bases not matched to a gene; V was cut back by 5 bases and J by 3 bases. CDR1 is SEHNR and CDR2 is FQNEAQ in the germline V gene (reference sequence). The CDR3 sequence is 18 residues long. In nucleotides, the CDR3 is TGTGCCAGCAGCCGCGCGGGGGGTGGGGCTAGCGGGGTCTACGAGCAGTACTTC. It specifies CASSRAGGGASGVYEQYF.

V is TRBV15 and J is TRBJ1-2, with D perhaps matching TRBD1 (5 bases). V was clipped by 3 bases and J by 4 bases, with 18 bases between them. CDR1 and CDR2 (germline): LNHNV, YYDKDF (reference sequence). The length of the CDR3 is 16 residues. The CDR3, as DNA: TGTGCCACCAGCAGCCACCGGAGACAGTTTGGCTATGGCTACACCTTC. The encoded protein is CATSSHRRQFGYGYTF.

The V and J genes are TRBV19 and TRBJ1-2, with D possibly being TRBD1 (6 bases). The length of the CDR3 is 15 residues. CDR1 is LNHDA, CDR2 SQIVND, per germline (reference sequence). Deletions cut 4 bases from V and 1 base from J, with 13 bases between. The DNA of the CDR3 is TGTGCCAGTAGTAATGGACAGAAGTTTAACTATGGCTACACCTTC. It translates to CASSNGQKFNYGYTF.

V gene TRBV15 combines with J gene TRBJ1-5, with 9 bases fitting TRBD1. Trimming took 4 bases from V and 3 from J; bases not matched to a gene: 7. The CDR3 runs 16 residues. Germline V gene sequence: CDR1 LNHNV, CDR2 YYDKDF (reference sequence). This CDR3 reads CATSTLRDRVNQPQHF. CDR3 in DNA: TGTGCCACCAGCACCCTCCGGGACAGGGTCAATCAGCCCCAGCATTTT.